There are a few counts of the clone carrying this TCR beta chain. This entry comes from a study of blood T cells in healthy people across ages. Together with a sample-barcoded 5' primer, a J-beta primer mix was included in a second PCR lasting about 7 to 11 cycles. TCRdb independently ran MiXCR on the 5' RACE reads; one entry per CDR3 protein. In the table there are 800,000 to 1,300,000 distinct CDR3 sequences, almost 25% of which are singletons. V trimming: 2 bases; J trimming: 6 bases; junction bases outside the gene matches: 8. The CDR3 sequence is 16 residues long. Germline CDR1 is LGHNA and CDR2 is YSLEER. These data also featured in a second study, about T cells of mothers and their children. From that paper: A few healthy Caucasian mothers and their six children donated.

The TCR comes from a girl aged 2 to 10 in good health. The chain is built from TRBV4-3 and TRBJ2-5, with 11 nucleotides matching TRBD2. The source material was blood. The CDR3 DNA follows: TGCGCCAGCAGCCAATTTTTAGCGGGGGGGCCCCAGACCCAGTACTTC. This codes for CASSQFLAGGPQTQYF.